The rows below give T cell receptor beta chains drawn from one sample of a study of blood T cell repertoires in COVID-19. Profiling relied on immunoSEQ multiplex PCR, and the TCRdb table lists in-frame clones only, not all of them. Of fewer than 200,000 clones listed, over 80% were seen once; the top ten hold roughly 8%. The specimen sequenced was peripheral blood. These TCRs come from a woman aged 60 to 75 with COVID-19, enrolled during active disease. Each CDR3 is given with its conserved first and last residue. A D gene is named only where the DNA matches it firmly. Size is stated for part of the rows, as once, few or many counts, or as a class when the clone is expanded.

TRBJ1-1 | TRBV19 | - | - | TGTGCCAGTAGTTACCCAACAGGTGTTCCTAGGGGGAACACTGAAGCTTTCTTT | CASSYPTGVPRGNTEAFF
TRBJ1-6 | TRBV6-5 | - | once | TGTGCCAGCAGTTACCTCACAAGCTCCTATAATTCACCCCTCCACTTT | CASSYLTSSYNSPLHF
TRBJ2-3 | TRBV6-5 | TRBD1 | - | TGTGCCAGCAGCCAGGACAGGGGAGTCACAGATACGCAGTATTTT | CASSQDRGVTDTQYF
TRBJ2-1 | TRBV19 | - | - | TGTGCCAGTAGTATAGGGAATAGCGAAGATGAGCAGTTCTTC | CASSIGNSEDEQFF
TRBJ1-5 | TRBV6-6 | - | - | TGTGCCAGCAGTTACAGCGGGTACGATCAGCCCCAGCATTTT | CASSYSGYDQPQHF
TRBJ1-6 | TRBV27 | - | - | TGTGCCAGCAGTTTACCGGGAGATAATTCACCCCTCCACTTT | CASSLPGDNSPLHF
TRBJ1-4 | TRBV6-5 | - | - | TGTGCCAGCAGGCTACGGGAAACTAATGAAAAACTGTTTTTT | CASRLRETNEKLFF
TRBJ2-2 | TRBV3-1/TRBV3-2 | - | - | TGTGCCAGCAGCCAAGAAGCCTCGTCCACCGGGGAGCTGTTTTTT | CASSQEASSTGELFF
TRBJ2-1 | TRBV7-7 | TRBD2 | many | TGTGCTAGCAGCTTATCTGCCAGCGGGGGGGTGAATGAGCAGTTCTTC | CASSLSASGGVNEQFF
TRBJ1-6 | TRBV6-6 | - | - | TGTGCCAGCAGTCCTTCGGGGAGCTCCTATAATTCACCCCTCCACTTT | CASSPSGSSYNSPLHF
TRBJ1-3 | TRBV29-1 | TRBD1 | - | TGCAGCGGTCAAACAGGGGGCTCTGGAAACACCATATATTTT | CSGQTGGSGNTIYF